This TCR beta chain emerged from a study of T cell responses to AZD1222 COVID-19 vaccine. Germline CDR1 reads SGHNT; CDR2 reads YYREEE (reference sequence). V shed 2 bases and J 2 bases; nucleotides not matched to a gene: 3. The CDR3 spans 14 residues. This clone was counted a single time. The antigen is unknown. Study-wide results and limits: Repertoire sampling was restricted to post-peak T cell response timepoints. Only a handful of AZD1222 recipients, several in all, had baseline seropositivity. Donors were mostly white British, more females; clonal diversity possibly underestimated. Among vaccine-associated CD4 TCRs, coverage spanned spike, with dominance at 160-218 and 743-854.

Only in-frame clones appear in the TCRdb table, and some are missing; sequencing was by immunoSEQ multiplex PCR. The data hold over 70,000 clones, with around nine tenths observed a single time. The chain links TRBV5-4 to TRBJ2-7; 8 bases line up with TRBD1. This TCR was sampled from an adult in good health. This material consisted of peripheral blood, taken on day 0 of MenACWY control vaccination. The CDR3 protein is CASSLPGGTYEQYF. The CDR3 DNA reads TGTGCCAGCAGCTTACCAGGGGGCACCTACGAGCAGTACTTC.